These 28 T cell receptor beta chains were sequenced from one sample in a study of T cells in narcolepsy. Libraries were prepared by immunoSEQ multiplex PCR; TCRdb keeps only in-frame clonotypes and omits some of them. The sample contains under 30,000 clones, more than 80% of which appear only once. Sequencing was done on a sample of CD45RA- memory CD4+ T cells from PBMCs. The receptors were gathered from a human donor with narcolepsy.

The chain is built from TRBV5-1 and TRBJ2-2, with a possible D match to TRBD1 (6 bases). The CDR3 totals 12 residues. CDR1 and CDR2 (germline): SGHRS, YFSETQ. The V gene lost 8 bases and the J gene lost 4 bases, with 9 bases spanning the gap. Here the CDR3 DNA reads TGCGCCAGTACAGGGTCCACCGGGGAGCTGTTTTTT. Protein sequence: CASTGSTGELFF.

The chain is built from TRBV28 and TRBJ2-7; TRBD2 agrees at 9 bases. Germline V gene sequence: CDR1 MDHEN, CDR2 SYDVKM. CDR3 length: 14 residues. Germline trimming cut 6 bases from V and 4 bases from J; bases unmatched to any gene: 7. The CDR3 protein is CASRGSGRSYEQYF. The DNA of the CDR3 is TGTGCCAGCAGGGGCAGCGGGAGGAGTTACGAGCAGTACTTC.

The chain couples TRBV5-6 to TRBJ1-3; 7 bases map to TRBD1. The CDR3 has 15 residues. CDR1 and CDR2 from the germline V gene are SGHDT and YYEEEE. After removal of 1 base from V and 7 bases from J, the junction contained 8 bases not matched to a gene. In nucleotides, the CDR3 is TGTGCCAGCAGCTTGATAGGAAGAGGGGGCAACACCATATATTTT. Translation: CASSLIGRGGNTIYF.

The sample holds a few counts of this clone. V is TRBV27 and J is TRBJ1-5; 8 bases fit TRBD1. Trimming removed 3 bases from V and 6 bases from J; junction bases left unmatched: 7. This CDR3 is 15 amino acids long. Germline CDR1 and CDR2: MNHEY and SMNVEV (reference sequence). The CDR3 sequence is CASSFKSGGRQPQHF. For the CDR3, the DNA is TGTGCCAGCAGTTTCAAGTCAGGGGGCCGTCAGCCCCAGCATTTT.

This sequence joins TRBV28 and TRBJ1-5; D perhaps matches TRBD1 (5 bases). From germline, CDR1 is MDHEN and CDR2 SYDVKM. The germline V and J ends were trimmed by 7 bases and 6 bases, with 16 bases remaining between them. The CDR3 totals 14 residues. The CDR3 DNA reads as TGTGCCAGCACTTTGGTGCAGGGTACTCAGCCCCAGCATTTT. Translating gives CASTLVQGTQPQHF.

The chain uses TRBV9 and TRBJ2-7; 7 bases match TRBD2. The V gene's germline CDR1 is SGDLS and CDR2 YYNGEE. With 4 bases clipped from V and 0 bases from J, the junction kept 7 bases outside the gene matches. The CDR3 totals 15 residues. This CDR3 is CASSLSGTTSYEQYF. CDR3 bases: TGTGCCAGCAGCCTGAGCGGGACCACCTCCTACGAGCAGTACTTC.

The genes are TRBV21-1 and TRBJ2-7; TRBD2 is taken as the D call from the table, unchecked against the DNA. TRBV21-1 is an annotated pseudogene. The length of the CDR3 is 16 residues. The CDR3 sequence: CAGTRGRNGLSYEQYF. In nucleotides, the CDR3 is TGTGCCGGGACTAGGGGCAGAAACGGCCTCAGCTACGAGCAGTACTTC.

The chain carries TRBV2 and TRBJ1-2; 10 bases fit TRBD1. The V segment lost 8 bases and the J segment 4 bases; nucleotides outside the gene matches: 13. The length of the CDR3 is 16 residues. Germline lookup yields CDR1 SNHLY and CDR2 FYNNEI. CDR3 in amino acids: CASRDRGALMGYGYTF. The CDR3 coding sequence is TGTGCCAGCCGGGACAGGGGAGCCCTGATGGGCTATGGCTACACCTTC.

The chain recombines TRBV6-1 with TRBJ1-2, with D unresolved. CDR1 is MNHNS and CDR2 is SASEGT in the germline V gene. The CDR3 is 13 amino acids. V lost 2 bases and J lost 6, with 10 bases in between. The CDR3 is CASSERGVDGYTF. The CDR3 coding sequence is TGTGCCAGCAGTGAACGCGGGGTAGATGGCTACACCTTC.

This clone appeared once. The V gene is TRBV7-3, the J gene TRBJ2-1; D is possibly TRBD1 (5 bases). V was trimmed by 1 base and J by 5 bases, leaving 9 bases between them. Germline CDR1 SGHTA, CDR2 FQGTGA. The CDR3 has 14 residues. CDR3 region: CASSLSWGNNEQFF. CDR3 in DNA: TGTGCCAGCAGCTTAAGTTGGGGCAACAATGAGCAGTTCTTC.

The chain has TRBV11-2 and TRBJ1-2; D is uncertain. CDR1 is SGHAT, CDR2 FQNNGV, per germline. V lost 2 bases and J 3 bases, leaving 7 bases between the germline ends. The CDR3 spans 13 residues. CDR3 bases: TGTGCCAGCAGCTTACGTCAGGACTATGGCTACACCTTC. It encodes CASSLRQDYGYTF.

The rearrangement joins TRBV10-3 to TRBJ2-1; no clear D gene. Germline CDR1 ENHRY, CDR2 SYGVKD. Deletions cut 8 bases from V and 8 bases from J, with 10 bases between. The CDR3 is 11 amino acids. CDR3 bases: TGTGCCATCGGGCGTACCGATGAGCAGTTCTTC. Its translation is CAIGRTDEQFF.

Only one count was recorded for this clone. The chain combines TRBV28 with TRBJ1-5; D is uncertain. This CDR3 region has 15 residues. The germline V and J ends were trimmed by 2 bases and 3 bases, with 11 bases remaining between them. CDR1 MDHEN and CDR2 SYDVKM come from the germline V gene. The CDR3 sequence is CASSLIGQDNQPQHF. CDR3 sequence (DNA): TGTGCCAGCAGTTTAATTGGGCAGGACAATCAGCCCCAGCATTTT. Together with reference TRBV28 and TRBJ1-5, the CDR3 gives the full variable domain: DVKVTQSSRYLVKRTGEKVFLECVQDMDHENMFWYRQDPGLGLRLIYFSYDVKMKEKGDIPEGYSVSREKKERFSLILESASTNQTSMYLCASSLIGQDNQPQHFGDGTRLSIL.

This clone came up a few times. This sequence joins TRBV6-1 and TRBJ2-3; D call uncertain. The CDR3 extends over 13 amino acids. Trimming stripped 4 bases from V and 4 bases from J, with 9 bases between. Germline V lookup: CDR1 MNHNS, CDR2 SASEGT. The CDR3 loop reads CASSGPRADTQYF. As DNA, the CDR3 is TGTGCCAGCAGTGGTCCGCGCGCAGATACGCAGTATTTT.

The chain combines TRBV2 with TRBJ1-2; 7 nucleotides line up with TRBD1. V shed 5 bases, J shed 0 bases, and the junction held 3 bases outside the gene matches. The CDR3 sequence is 14 residues long. Germline loops: CDR1 SNHLY, CDR2 FYNNEI. CDR3 in DNA: TGTGCCAGCAGTCGACAGGGAGCTAACTATGGCTACACCTTC. Protein sequence: CASSRQGANYGYTF.

In this sample, this clone turned up a few times. The V call is TRBV5-1, the J call TRBJ2-1; D may be TRBD1 (5 bases). The CDR3 is made up of 15 amino acids. The germline CDR1 and CDR2 sequences are SGHRS and YFSETQ. The germline V and J ends were trimmed by 0 bases and 4 bases, with 11 bases remaining between them. This CDR3 is CASSLASTAYNEQFF. Here the CDR3 DNA reads TGCGCCAGCAGCTTGGCTTCGACAGCTTACAATGAGCAGTTCTTC.

The chain combines TRBV5-1 with TRBJ2-2, with 8 bases matching TRBD2. With V trimmed by 4 bases and J by 1 base, 15 bases remained unmatched. The CDR3 extends over 19 amino acids. CDR1 is SGHRS, CDR2 YFSETQ, per germline. The CDR3 reads CASSLRGLGGRMNTGELFF. Here the CDR3 DNA reads TGCGCCAGCAGCCTGCGGGGTCTGGGCGGGAGGATGAACACCGGGGAGCTGTTTTTT.

J is TRBJ2-2 and V is TRBV29-1; 7 bases are shared with TRBD2. Germline V gene data show CDR1 as SQVTM and CDR2 as ANQGSEA. CDR3 length: 15 residues. The V segment lost 0 bases and the J segment 6 bases; nucleotides outside the gene matches: 7. CDR3 region: CSVEENAGVSGELFF. The CDR3 bases are TGCAGCGTTGAAGAAAATGCGGGAGTATCCGGGGAGCTGTTTTTT.

This chain's CDR3 is CATRPGQGRDGYTF. As DNA, the CDR3 is TGTGCCACCCGCCCGGGACAGGGGAGAGATGGCTACACCTTC. The J gene is TRBJ1-2, the V gene TRBV6-5, with TRBD1 identical over 10 bases. J was trimmed by 6 bases and V by 10 bases; bases with no gene match: 11. The germline CDR1 and CDR2 sequences are MNHEY and SVGAGI. The CDR3 is 14 residues long.

The rearrangement uses TRBV5-1 and TRBJ2-3; the match to TRBD2 covers 15 bases. V gave up 0 bases and J gave up 1 base; unmatched junction bases: 9. CDR1 SGHRS and CDR2 YFSETQ come from the germline V gene. CDR3 length: 20 amino acids. The CDR3: CASSLDGLAGGPAGTDTQYF. The CDR3, as DNA: TGCGCCAGCAGCTTGGACGGACTAGCGGGAGGGCCGGCCGGCACAGATACGCAGTATTTT.

This chain uses TRBV7-2 with TRBJ2-1; 9 bases fit TRBD2. Germline-derived CDR1 and CDR2 are SGHTA and FQGNSA. This CDR3 comprises 17 residues. Losses at the gene ends were 5 bases for V and 2 bases for J; bases not matched to a gene: 10. The DNA for the CDR3 is TGTGCCAGCAGCCCACAAGCGGGGGGACCCCCCTACAATGAGCAGTTCTTC. Translated: CASSPQAGGPPYNEQFF.

The chain's CDR3 is CASSWGTSGGDTQYF. CDR3 bases: TGTGCCAGCAGCTGGGGGACTAGCGGGGGAGATACGCAGTATTTT. This rearrangement joins TRBV5-4 to TRBJ2-3; 14 positions agree with TRBD2. V was pared by 3 bases and J by 5 bases, with 2 bases of the junction left unmatched. The CDR3 is 15 residues long. CDR1 is SGHNT and CDR2 is YYREEE in the germline V gene (reference sequence).

The chain links TRBV9 to TRBJ1-2; 9 bases are shared with TRBD1. The CDR3 is 15 amino acids. In germline, CDR1 is SGDLS, CDR2 YYNGEE. J lost 5 bases, V lost 2 bases, and 7 bases had no gene match. This CDR3 is CASSVGQGPFYGYTF. DNA of the CDR3: TGTGCCAGCAGCGTGGGACAGGGCCCCTTTTATGGCTACACCTTC.

The chain employs TRBV5-1 and TRBJ2-7, with TRBD1 as a possible D gene (6 bases). This CDR3 contains 16 residues. Deletions cut 4 bases from V and 2 bases from J, with 19 bases between. Germline CDR1 SGHRS, CDR2 YFSETQ. CDR3: CASSPTDRSNTYEQYF. Here the CDR3 DNA reads TGCGCCAGCAGCCCGACGGACAGATCAAACACCTACGAGCAGTACTTC.

The CDR3 DNA follows: TGTGCCAGCAGCTTGCCGGGACAGGGTAATTCTGAGCAGTTCTTC. Its protein is CASSLPGQGNSEQFF. This sequence joins TRBV5-6 and TRBJ2-1, with 9 positions matching TRBD1. Unmatched junction bases numbered 8, after V lost 1 base and J lost 9 bases. The CDR3 has 15 amino acids. Germline V gene sequence: CDR1 SGHDT, CDR2 YYEEEE.

V usage is TRBV19 and J usage is TRBJ2-3; TRBD1 matches at 7 bases. Germline values: CDR1 LNHDA, CDR2 SQIVND (reference sequence). The length of the CDR3 is 16 residues. The J segment lost 2 bases and the V segment lost 9 bases, leaving 14 bases of the junction unmatched. CDR3 coding DNA: TGTGCCAGAAGGACAGGATCTAGGATATACACAGATACGCAGTATTTT. It yields the protein CARRTGSRIYTDTQYF.

V is TRBV11-2 and J is TRBJ2-7, with TRBD2 identical over 7 bases. Germline trimming cut 2 bases from V and 3 bases from J; bases unmatched to any gene: 7. The CDR3 sequence is 15 residues long. Germline V gene sequence: CDR1 SGHAT, CDR2 FQNNGV. The chain's CDR3 is CASSLRSSGSYEQYF. CDR3 nucleotides: TGTGCCAGCAGCTTACGGTCTAGCGGAAGCTACGAGCAGTACTTC.

This clone has only a few counts. This chain connects TRBV5-1 to TRBJ1-3; D remains unclear. The germline CDR1 and CDR2 sequences are SGHRS and YFSETQ. V lost 4 bases and J lost 0, with 14 bases in between. The CDR3 runs to 16 residues. In DNA form, the CDR3 reads TGCGCCAGCAGCCCCTCCTCGGGGAGCTCTGGAAACACCATATATTTT. This codes for CASSPSSGSSGNTIYF.